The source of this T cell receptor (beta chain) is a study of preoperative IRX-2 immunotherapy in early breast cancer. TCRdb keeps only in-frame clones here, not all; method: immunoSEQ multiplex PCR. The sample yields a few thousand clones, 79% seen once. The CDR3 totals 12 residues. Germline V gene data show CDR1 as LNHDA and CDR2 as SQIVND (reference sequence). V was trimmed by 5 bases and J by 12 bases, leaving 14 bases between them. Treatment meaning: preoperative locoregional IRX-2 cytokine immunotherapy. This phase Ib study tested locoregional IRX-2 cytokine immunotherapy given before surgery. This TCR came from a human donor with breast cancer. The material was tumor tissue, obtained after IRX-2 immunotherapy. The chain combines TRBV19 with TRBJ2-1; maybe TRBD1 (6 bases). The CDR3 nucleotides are TGTGCCAGTAGTGTACAGGGCGGTGGGCAGTTCTTC. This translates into CASSVQGGGQFF.